The next 26 T cell receptor beta chains were all read from a single sample in a study of response to subunit inactivated influenza vaccine (dated by TCRdb to the late 2010s). The method behind the library was RT-PCR. Instrument used: Illumina HiSeq 2500. TCRdb reran the public reads through fastp at Q25 and MiXCR, keeping productive beta chains. Each entry is one CDR3 protein sequence, shown with its most common DNA and genes. The sample table contains about 540,000 distinct CDR3 sequences; only one count was recorded for around 21% of them. The ten top clones hold 2.5% to 3.5% of the sample. These data also featured in a second study, about T cells expressing NK-cell markers. That second report states: TCR beta cDNA libraries were prepared using 5'RACE template switching, which introduced a universal primer site and unique molecular identifiers.

The sequences come from CD4+ T cells sorted from PBMCs, collected 11 to 12 days after vaccination. Every receptor here comes from a man in his forties or fifties who received an inactivated influenza vaccine. Donor details come from another sample of the same person, matched by shared clones.

This clonotype has just a few counts. CDR3 sequence (DNA): TGTGCCAGCAGTTACCTCAAAGAGCAGTTCTTC. Protein: CASSYLKEQFF. The chain recombines TRBV6-2 or TRBV6-3 with TRBJ2-1; no clear D. The germline gives CDR1 MNHEY, CDR2 SVGEGT. The CDR3 length is 11 residues. V lost 2 bases and J lost 10, with 6 bases in between.

V usage is TRBV20-1 and J usage is TRBJ2-1, with a possible D match to TRBD2 (5 bases). Trimming stripped 0 bases from V and 2 bases from J, with 17 bases between. The CDR3 loop spans 17 amino acids. The V gene's germline CDR1 is DFQATT and CDR2 SNEGSKA (reference sequence). The chain's CDR3 is CSARDLRGSAAYNEQFF. The CDR3 DNA reads TGCAGTGCTAGAGACCTAAGAGGTAGCGCAGCCTACAATGAGCAGTTCTTC.

A word on this clonotype: A much more abundant neighbour one base away suggests this may be a read error. The gene calls are TRBV5-6 and TRBJ2-7, with 7 bases fitting TRBD1. The length of the CDR3 is 13 residues. Per germline, CDR1 SGHDT and CDR2 YYEEEE. The junction had 2 bases not matched to a gene; V was cut back by 2 bases and J by 3 bases. Here the CDR3 reads CASSFTGDYEQYF. The CDR3 DNA sequence: TGTGCCAGCAGCTTTACAGGGGACTACGAGCAGTACTTC.

Remarks on this clonotype: Germline is not matched at one junction end, which may reflect a read error. The chain combines TRBV4-3 with TRBJ2-2; possibly TRBD2 for D (5 bases). CDR1 LGHNA and CDR2 YSLEER come from the germline V gene. The CDR3 runs 16 residues. The CDR3, as DNA: TGCGCCAGCAGCCAACATACAGAAGAGAACACCGGGGAGCTGCTTTTT. This codes for CASSQHTEENTGELLF.

This clonotype was seen at least ten times. The chain carries TRBV12-3 or TRBV12-4 and TRBJ1-1; D gene ambiguous. Trimming stripped 4 bases from V and 5 bases from J, with 5 bases between. The CDR3 consists of 11 residues. The CDR3 loop reads CASSSITEAFF. The CDR3 bases are TGTGCCAGCAGTTCCATTACTGAAGCTTTCTTT.

This clonotype has just a few counts. The chain uses TRBV7-9 and TRBJ2-6; D not certain. This CDR3 comprises 13 residues. Trimming took 7 bases from V and 2 from J, leaving 6 bases between them. Germline CDR1 is SEHNR and CDR2 is FQNEAQ (reference sequence). CDR3 coding DNA: TGTGCCAGCACCCAAGCTGGGGCCAACGTCCTGACTTTC. Amino acids: CASTQAGANVLTF.

There are a few counts of this clonotype. The chain links TRBV6-5 to TRBJ1-3; D unresolved. The CDR3 runs to 13 residues. From germline, CDR1 is MNHEY and CDR2 SVGAGI. V lost 3 bases and J lost 4, with 7 bases in between. The CDR3, as DNA: TGTGCCAGCAGTTATGAGAGGGGAAACACCATATATTTT. Amino acids: CASSYERGNTIYF.

This clonotype was found a few times. The V gene is TRBV29-1, the J gene TRBJ2-4; the D gene is possibly TRBD1 (7 bases). From germline, CDR1 is SQVTM and CDR2 ANQGSEA. CDR3 length equals 13 residues. The V gene lost 7 bases and the J gene lost 1 base, with 11 bases spanning the gap. The CDR3 loop reads CSAAGQAKNIQYF. The CDR3, as DNA: TGCAGCGCCGCGGGACAGGCCAAAAACATTCAGTACTTC.

This clonotype has just a few counts. This sequence joins TRBV29-1 and TRBJ2-7; 8 nucleotides match TRBD1. Germline CDR1 SQVTM, CDR2 ANQGSEA. The CDR3 covers 13 residues. With V trimmed by 3 bases and J by 5 bases, 6 bases remained unmatched. CDR3 nucleotide sequence: TGCAGCGTTGATGGACAGGGAAGGGACGAGCAGTACTTC. This sequence encodes CSVDGQGRDEQYF.

The gene calls are TRBV3-1 and TRBJ2-7, with 9 bases identical to TRBD2. The CDR3 spans 15 residues. Trimming at V came to 3 bases and at J to 3 bases, leaving 6 bases not matched to a gene. Germline assignment: CDR1 LGHDT and CDR2 YNNKEL (reference sequence). In nucleotides, the CDR3 is TGTGCCAGCAGCCACCTAGCGGGAAAATACTACGAGCAGTACTTC. Residues: CASSHLAGKYYEQYF.

In its sample, this clonotype was seen a few times. The gene calls are TRBV9 and TRBJ2-3; 8 bases are shared with TRBD1. The CDR3 covers 14 residues. V trimming: 4 bases; J trimming: 4 bases; junction bases outside the gene matches: 5. Germline CDR1 reads SGDLS; CDR2 reads YYNGEE. CDR3 residues: CASSFQGAADTQYF. The CDR3 coding sequence is TGTGCCAGCAGCTTCCAGGGGGCGGCAGATACGCAGTATTTT.

The gene calls are TRBV10-2 and TRBJ2-2; 15 bases align to TRBD2. The V segment lost 6 bases and the J segment 4 bases; nucleotides outside the gene matches: 3. Germline loops: CDR1 WSHSY, CDR2 SAAADI. This CDR3 comprises 16 residues. The CDR3: CASRRTSGGGTGELFF. CDR3 DNA sequence: TGCGCCAGCAGGCGGACTAGCGGGGGGGGCACCGGGGAGCTGTTTTTT.

J is TRBJ1-4 and V is TRBV20-1, with D unclear. Between the trimmed V and J ends, which lost 3 bases and 0 bases, there was a span of 11 bases. CDR3 length: 15 residues. The germline CDR1 and CDR2 sequences are DFQATT and SNEGSKA (reference sequence). CDR3: CSASGVAATNEKLFF. In DNA, the CDR3 is TGCAGTGCTAGTGGTGTGGCAGCAACTAATGAAAAACTGTTTTTT.

This sequence joins TRBV11-2 and TRBJ1-5; no clear D. V was shortened by 1 base and J by 4 bases, with 8 bases between the two germline ends. This CDR3 has 14 residues. Germline V CDR1 and CDR2: SGHAT, FQNNGV. The CDR3 nucleotides read TGTGCCAGCAGCTTAGGACCCGGGAATCAGCCCCAGCATTTT. Residues: CASSLGPGNQPQHF.

This chain joins TRBV10-2 and TRBJ2-3; TRBD2 matches at 9 bases. Germline CDR1 WSHSY, CDR2 SAAADI. This CDR3 is 13 amino acids long. Trimming cost V 11 bases and J 9 bases; bases outside gene matches: 12. As DNA, the CDR3 is TGCGCCGGCTTAGCGGGGGAGCTCGGAACGCAGTATTTT. Translation: CAGLAGELGTQYF.

This clonotype was seen only a few times. The chain has TRBV5-6 and TRBJ2-2; D uncertain. Germline V gene sequence: CDR1 SGHDT, CDR2 YYEEEE. This CDR3 is built from 16 residues. Trimming cost V 4 bases and J 1 base, with 14 bases left between them. Here the CDR3 DNA reads TGTGCCAGCAGCCCCGCACACTCCCTGAACACCGGGGAGCTGTTTTTT. It encodes CASSPAHSLNTGELFF.

Ten or more counts support this clonotype. V and J are TRBV20-1 and TRBJ1-2; tentative D call: TRBD1 (5 bases). Germline values: CDR1 DFQATT, CDR2 SNEGSKA (reference sequence). The CDR3 length is 15 residues. The V end lost 6 bases, the J end lost 3 bases, and 20 bases lay between the germline ends. CDR3 nucleotide sequence: TGCAGTGCAACCATCGTGAGACAGAGGTACTATGGCTACACCTTC. It yields the protein CSATIVRQRYYGYTF.

The chain is built from TRBV6-1 and TRBJ1-1; D unresolved. Trimming left V 0 bases short and J 4 bases short, with 9 bases between. The CDR3 sequence is 14 residues long. In germline, CDR1 is MNHNS, CDR2 SASEGT. The CDR3 DNA follows: TGTGCCAGCAGTGAAGCAGGCGTCGGCACTGAAGCTTTCTTT. Translated, it gives CASSEAGVGTEAFF.

The chain couples TRBV6-1 to TRBJ2-7, with 8 bases that match TRBD2. V was clipped by 5 bases and J by 0 bases; unmatched bases: 6. The germline gives CDR1 MNHNS, CDR2 SASEGT. The CDR3 is 15 residues long. CDR3 coding DNA: TGTGCCAGCAGTATAGCGGGAAGGCCCTCCTACGAGCAGTACTTC. The encoded protein is CASSIAGRPSYEQYF.

The V and J genes are TRBV12-3 or TRBV12-4 and TRBJ2-4; unclear D gene. V was clipped by 5 bases and J by 6 bases, with 8 bases between them. The CDR3 consists of 12 residues. The CDR3 sequence: CASSLWVNIQYF. CDR3 nucleotides: TGTGCCAGCAGTCTTTGGGTAAACATTCAGTACTTC.

The chain carries TRBV7-9 and TRBJ1-4, with D possibly being TRBD1 (5 bases). With 5 bases removed from V and 9 bases from J, the gap between germline ends came to 10 bases. CDR3 length: 12 amino acids. Germline CDR1 SEHNR, CDR2 FQNEAQ (reference sequence). The CDR3 DNA reads as TGTGCCAGCAGCCGACAGCTGCAAAAACTGTTTTTT. It specifies CASSRQLQKLFF.

This chain connects TRBV20-1 to TRBJ2-7; no reliable D call. The V end was cut by 6 bases, the J end by 6 bases, with 15 bases between. Germline V gene lookup returns CDR1 DFQATT and CDR2 SNEGSKA (reference sequence). CDR3 size: 12 residues. The CDR3 reads CSAIPKFGEQYF. The DNA for the CDR3 is TGCAGTGCGATCCCGAAATTCGGCGAGCAGTACTTC.

This chain joins TRBV10-3 and TRBJ2-1, with TRBD2 matching 8 bases. Germline lookup yields CDR1 ENHRY and CDR2 SYGVKD. The CDR3 spans 17 residues. V was clipped by 4 bases and J by 4 bases; unmatched bases: 12. CDR3 in amino acids: CAISGISGNQGYNEQFF. The CDR3 DNA reads as TGTGCCATCAGTGGTATTAGCGGGAACCAGGGATACAATGAGCAGTTCTTC.

The chain uses TRBV2 and TRBJ1-1; a possible D gene is TRBD1 (5 bases). There are 16 residues in the CDR3. V was trimmed by 1 base and J by 1 base, leaving 13 bases between them. Germline CDR1 SNHLY, CDR2 FYNNEI. DNA for the CDR3: TGTGCCAGCAGTGAAGTCCTTGGACAAACGAACACTGAAGCTTTCTTT. Its protein is CASSEVLGQTNTEAFF.

This clonotype was detected only a few times. V gene TRBV4-2 combines with J gene TRBJ2-1; TRBD2 aligns across 12 bases. The germline gives CDR1 LGHNA, CDR2 YNFKEQ. Unmatched junction bases numbered 9, after V lost 1 base and J lost 8 bases. This CDR3 region has 17 residues. The CDR3 DNA is TGTGCCAGCAGCCAAGCTTATTCTAGCGGGGGGGCCGATGAGCAGTTCTTC. Its translation is CASSQAYSSGGADEQFF.

The genes are TRBV10-3 and TRBJ2-5, with D possibly being TRBD2 (7 bases). Trimming pared 10 bases from V and 4 bases from J, leaving 16 bases between. CDR1 and CDR2 from the germline V gene are ENHRY and SYGVKD. This CDR3 spans 13 amino acids. The CDR3 coding sequence is TGTGCCACACAGGGAGCGGGGCGAGAGACCCAGTACTTC. It encodes CATQGAGRETQYF.